What follows are 23 T cell receptor beta chains derived from one specimen sequenced in a study of blood T cell repertoires in COVID-19 (dated by TCRdb to 2020 to 2021). The library was built by means of the immunoSEQ multiplex PCR assay. Sourced from immuneACCESS, this table was stored by TCRdb with only in-frame sequences that have V and J called. A share of the clones is absent; for the studies checked, an unresolved V gene accounts for under half, and the remainder has no known explanation. For this sample the table gives about 140,000 clones, of which about three quarters were detected only once. The top ten clonotypes cover roughly 17% of the sample. Sequencing used peripheral blood. The source of these receptors is a man between 45 and 60 years old with acute or convalescent COVID-19.

This clone came up once. This chain joins TRBV6-2 or TRBV6-3 and TRBJ1-2; 10 positions match TRBD1. V lost 4 bases to trimming and J lost 4 bases; unmatched junction nucleotides: 9. In germline, CDR1 is MNHEY, CDR2 SVGEGT. The CDR3 consists of 16 residues. The CDR3 DNA sequence: TGTGCCAGCAGTTTCGCCGGGACAGGGGTTTTCTATGGCTACACCTTC. Translating gives CASSFAGTGVFYGYTF.

The chain carries TRBV10-3 and TRBJ1-5, with D perhaps matching TRBD1 (6 bases). Germline V gene data show CDR1 as ENHRY and CDR2 as SYGVKD. V dropped 10 bases and J dropped 3 bases, with 16 bases sitting between them. The CDR3 totals 14 residues. CDR3 DNA: TGTGCCACCCACCTCCAGGGGCTCAATCAGCCCCAGCATTTT. This encodes CATHLQGLNQPQHF.

This clone was seen only a few times. The chain joins TRBV10-3 to TRBJ1-6, with TRBD1 as a possible D gene (6 bases). Between the trimmed V and J ends, which lost 4 bases and 5 bases, there was a span of 9 bases. Per the germline V gene, CDR1 is ENHRY and CDR2 is SYGVKD. This CDR3 spans 14 amino acids. The CDR3 nucleotides read TGTGCCATCAGTGGGACAGCCGATAATTCACCCCTCCACTTT. Translation: CAISGTADNSPLHF.

V and J are TRBV27 and TRBJ2-1, with D perhaps TRBD1 (6 bases). Deletions cut 1 base from V and 4 bases from J, with 14 bases between. Germline CDR1 reads MNHEY; CDR2 reads SMNVEV (reference sequence). This CDR3 region has 16 residues. The CDR3 DNA follows: TGTGCCAGCAGTTTATATCAGGGGCTGGGATACAATGAGCAGTTCTTC. Its translation is CASSLYQGLGYNEQFF.

J is TRBJ1-6 and V is TRBV6-5; tentatively, D is TRBD1 (6 bases). The germline gives CDR1 MNHEY, CDR2 SVGAGI. Trimming left V 6 bases short and J 8 bases short, with 11 bases between. The CDR3 covers 13 residues. CDR3 residues: CASSPNRDSPLHF. The CDR3 DNA follows: TGTGCCAGCAGCCCAAACAGGGATTCACCCCTCCACTTT.

The chain links TRBV29-1 to TRBJ1-1; a weak D match, TRBD1 (5 bases). Trimming left V 7 bases short and J 1 base short, with 13 bases between. Germline V gene sequence: CDR1 SQVTM, CDR2 ANQGSEA. The CDR3 length is 13 residues. The CDR3 protein is CSGGKTGNTEAFF. The DNA for the CDR3 is TGCAGCGGGGGAAAAACAGGGAACACTGAAGCTTTCTTT. Variable domain in full (rest from reference TRBV29-1 and TRBJ1-1): SAVISQKPSRDICQRGTSLTIQCQVDSQVTMMFWYRQQPGQSLTLIATANQGSEATYESGFVIDKFPISRPNLTFSTLTVSNMSPEDSSIYLCSGGKTGNTEAFFGQGTRLTVV.

This clone was seen only a few times. The chain couples TRBV11-2 to TRBJ1-2; no reliable D call. The CDR3 has 15 residues. Germline V CDR1 and CDR2: SGHAT, FQNNGV. Trimming left V 3 bases short and J 5 bases short, with 16 bases between. Written as DNA, the CDR3 is TGTGCCAGCAGCTTCGATATATCCCCGAGTTATGGCTACACCTTC. This translates into CASSFDISPSYGYTF.

The chain carries TRBV7-9 and TRBJ2-5; D remains unclear. This CDR3 is built from 15 residues. Germline loops: CDR1 SEHNR, CDR2 FQNEAQ (reference sequence). Trimming took off 0 bases at V and 3 bases at J, with 11 bases between the two ends. This CDR3 is CASSLARYPEETQYF. The CDR3 DNA is TGTGCCAGCAGCTTAGCGCGGTACCCCGAAGAGACCCAGTACTTC. Drawing the rest from reference TRBV7-9 and TRBJ2-5, the complete variable domain is DTGVSQNPRHKITKRGQNVTFRCDPISEHNRLYWYRQTLGQGPEFLTYFQNEAQLEKSRLLSDRFSAERPKGSFSTLEIQRTEQGDSAMYLCASSLARYPEETQYFGPGTRLLVL.

This chain uses TRBV6-5 with TRBJ1-2; D uncertain. Germline assignment: CDR1 MNHEY and CDR2 SVGAGI. Trimming shortened V by 0 bases and J by 0 bases, and 8 bases separated the two germline ends. The CDR3 spans 15 residues. CDR3 sequence: CASSYSRWANYGYTF. CDR3 nucleotide sequence: TGTGCCAGCAGTTACTCGAGGTGGGCTAACTATGGCTACACCTTC.

V is TRBV7-6 and J is TRBJ2-1, with D maybe TRBD2 (5 bases). The CDR3 has 15 amino acids. V lost 0 bases to trimming and J lost 3 bases, with 9 bases between them. Germline V gene sequence: CDR1 SGHVS, CDR2 FNYEAQ. CDR3 protein: CASSLAAAGYNEQFF. The CDR3 DNA follows: TGTGCCAGCAGCTTAGCGGCGGCGGGCTACAATGAGCAGTTCTTC.

The V and J genes are TRBV9 and TRBJ1-4, with TRBD1 matching over 9 bases. The germline V gene has CDR1 SGDLS and CDR2 YYNGEE. V shed 0 bases and J 6 bases; nucleotides not matched to a gene: 3. The CDR3 loop spans 15 amino acids. CDR3 sequence: CASSVAGTGHEKLFF. The CDR3 DNA reads TGTGCCAGCAGCGTAGCCGGGACAGGGCATGAAAAACTGTTTTTT.

The chain employs TRBV9 and TRBJ2-7; TRBD2 aligns across 9 bases. CDR3 length: 12 residues. J gave up 6 bases and V 3 bases, and 1 base lay outside the gene matches. The germline CDR1 and CDR2 sequences are SGDLS and YYNGEE. CDR3 sequence reads: CASSGSGGEQYF. CDR3 in DNA: TGTGCCAGCAGCGGTAGCGGGGGCGAGCAGTACTTC. The variable domain in full, with the rest retrieved from reference TRBV9 and TRBJ2-7, is DSGVTQTPKHLITATGQRVTLRCSPRSGDLSVYWYQQSLDQGLQFLIQYYNGEERAKGNILERFSAQQFPDLHSELNLSSLELGDSALYFCASSGSGGEQYFGPGTRLTVT.

V and J are TRBV20-1 and TRBJ1-2; no clear D. V shed 4 bases and J shed 8 bases, with 11 bases lying between them. Germline V gene sequence: CDR1 DFQATT, CDR2 SNEGSKA (reference sequence). This CDR3 spans 11 amino acids. The CDR3, as DNA: TGCAGTGCTATATACAGTGGGGGCTACACCTTC. The encoded protein is CSAIYSGGYTF.

This clone was recorded only once. The chain links TRBV5-1 to TRBJ1-5, with TRBD1 identical over 7 bases. Per germline, CDR1 SGHRS and CDR2 YFSETQ. This CDR3 is built from 14 residues. The V gene end was trimmed by 0 bases and the J gene end by 7 bases; junction bases not matched to a gene: 4. CDR3 sequence reads: CASSLDTGDQPQHF. The CDR3 DNA follows: TGCGCCAGCAGCTTGGATACAGGGGACCAGCCCCAGCATTTT.

The chain recombines TRBV29-1 with TRBJ2-1; tentatively, D is TRBD2 (5 bases). V lost 4 bases and J 0 bases, leaving 10 bases between the germline ends. Germline CDR1 is SQVTM and CDR2 is ANQGSEA. The CDR3 runs 14 residues. For the CDR3, the DNA is TGCAGCGTTGTACTAAGCGGCTCCTACAATGAGCAGTTCTTC. As protein: CSVVLSGSYNEQFF.

The V gene is TRBV19, the J gene TRBJ1-5, with 8 bases identical to TRBD1. The length of the CDR3 is 16 residues. V lost 1 base and J lost 5; bases outside the gene matches: 7. Looked up from germline, CDR1 is LNHDA and CDR2 is SQIVND (reference sequence). Here the CDR3 reads CASSIGTGQVYQPQHF. The CDR3 DNA reads as TGTGCCAGTAGTATAGGTACGGGACAGGTGTATCAGCCCCAGCATTTT.

This rearrangement joins TRBV5-4 to TRBJ1-6, with 8 bases aligning to TRBD1. Germline CDR1 is SGHNT and CDR2 is YYREEE (reference sequence). The ends lost 3 bases at V and 7 bases at J; junction bases unmatched: 9. The CDR3 extends over 16 amino acids. Here the CDR3 DNA reads TGTGCCAGCAGCTCTGGGGACAGGTTGGGGAATTCACCCCTCCACTTT. It yields the protein CASSSGDRLGNSPLHF.

J is TRBJ1-4 and V is TRBV10-3, with 9 nucleotides matching TRBD1. The length of the CDR3 is 13 residues. V shed 10 bases, J shed 5 bases, and the junction held 5 bases outside the gene matches. CDR1 ENHRY and CDR2 SYGVKD come from the germline V gene. In DNA, the CDR3 is TGTGCCACGCGGACAGGGGAGAATGAAAAACTGTTTTTT. The encoded protein is CATRTGENEKLFF.

V usage is TRBV7-6 and J usage is TRBJ2-7; TRBD1 is a possible D gene (6 bases). The CDR3 is made up of 15 amino acids. Germline V gene sequence: CDR1 SGHVS, CDR2 FNYEAQ. Deletions cut 1 base from V and 5 bases from J, with 15 bases between. The CDR3 is CASSLGGTKKNEQYF. The CDR3 bases are TGTGCCAGCAGCTTAGGTGGGACAAAGAAGAACGAGCAGTACTTC.

This clone was seen once. V and J are TRBV11-2 and TRBJ1-4; TRBD1 might be the D (5 bases). In germline, CDR1 is SGHAT, CDR2 FQNNGV. The CDR3 contains 13 residues. Between the trimmed V and J ends, which lost 3 bases and 6 bases, there was a span of 8 bases. The CDR3 coding sequence is TGTGCCAGCAGCTTGACCAGGGATGAAAAACTGTTTTTT. Translated: CASSLTRDEKLFF.

The V and J genes are TRBV6-5 and TRBJ1-2; 9 nucleotides line up with TRBD1. Germline V gene sequence: CDR1 MNHEY, CDR2 SVGAGI. V was clipped by 6 bases and J by 7 bases; unmatched bases: 12. CDR3 length equals 15 residues. CDR3 residues: CASSSYIPGQGGYTF. The DNA of the CDR3 is TGTGCCAGCAGCTCCTATATACCGGGACAGGGTGGCTACACCTTC.

The chain recombines TRBV4-2 with TRBJ2-3; maybe TRBD1 (5 bases). The CDR3 extends over 15 amino acids. The V gene's germline CDR1 is LGHNA and CDR2 YNFKEQ. Between the trimmed V and J ends, which lost 0 bases and 4 bases, there was a span of 11 bases. The CDR3 DNA reads TGTGCCAGCAGCCAAGAGCAGGGATCGTCAGATACGCAGTATTTT. Translation gives CASSQEQGSSDTQYF.

The chain is built from TRBV6-1 and TRBJ2-1, with no clear D. V shed 2 bases and J shed 9 bases, with 8 bases lying between them. The germline V gene encodes CDR1 MNHNS and CDR2 SASEGT. This CDR3 contains 12 residues. The DNA for the CDR3 is TGTGCCAGCAGTGAATATTTCCCTGAGCAGTTCTTC. This gives the protein CASSEYFPEQFF.